These 16 T cell receptor beta chains came from one sample sequenced in a study of T cells after posttransplantation cyclophosphamide. The naive gate required viable CD3+CD4+ or CD3+CD8+ cells with CCR7+CD45RA+CD45RO-CD95-CD27+CD28+ phenotype. Measured with immunoSEQ multiplex PCR; TCRdb has only the in-frame clones, and not every one. The table has more than 30,000 clones, around 90% seen once. What was sequenced was naive CD4+ T cells sorted from PBMCs. These receptor sequences come from a woman aged 55-75 years in good health, CMV-negative, and a related stem cell transplant donor.

The gene calls are TRBV5-4 and TRBJ2-2; 10 nucleotides match TRBD2. This CDR3 is 16 amino acids long. Germline V gene sequence: CDR1 SGHNT, CDR2 YYREEE (reference sequence). The ends lost 2 bases at V and 7 bases at J; junction bases unmatched: 8. In DNA form, the CDR3 reads TGTGCCAGCAGCTTATTAGCGGGGGGCCAGGGCGGGGAGCTGTTTTTT. It translates to CASSLLAGGQGGELFF. Filled out from reference TRBV5-4 and TRBJ2-2, the complete variable domain reads ETGVTQSPTHLIKTRGQQVTLRCSSQSGHNTVSWYQQALGQGPQFIFQYYREEENGRGNFPPRFSGLQFPNYSSELNVNALELDDSALYLCASSLLAGGQGGELFFGEGSRLTVL.

The V and J genes are TRBV18 and TRBJ2-5, with D hard to call. CDR3 length: 11 amino acids. Germline CDR1 KGHSH, CDR2 LQKENI. Deletions cut 5 bases from V and 5 bases from J, with 6 bases between. CDR3: CASSAQETQYF. CDR3 nucleotide sequence: TGTGCCAGCTCAGCTCAGGAGACCCAGTACTTC.

This chain joins TRBV7-3 and TRBJ1-1; D possibly corresponds to TRBD1 (6 bases). This CDR3 comprises 15 residues. The V end was cut by 3 bases, the J end by 6 bases, with 17 bases between. Germline assignment: CDR1 SGHTA and CDR2 FQGTGA. CDR3 loop: CASSLFGQGKPEAFF. DNA for the CDR3: TGTGCCAGCAGCTTGTTTGGGCAGGGGAAACCTGAAGCTTTCTTT.

V usage is TRBV5-6 and J usage is TRBJ1-5; D gene uncertain. The CDR3 covers 14 residues. V dropped 2 bases and J dropped 2 bases, with 8 bases sitting between them. The germline V gene encodes CDR1 SGHDT and CDR2 YYEEEE. In DNA form, the CDR3 reads TGTGCCAGCAGCTTTGCTATTGGCAATCAGCCCCAGCATTTT. This encodes CASSFAIGNQPQHF.

The J gene is TRBJ1-4, the V gene TRBV11-2; D gene ambiguous. Per the germline V gene, CDR1 is SGHAT and CDR2 is FQNNGV. V was pared by 1 base and J by 0 bases, with 6 bases between. The CDR3 sequence is 15 residues long. CDR3 loop: CASSLVLTTNEKLFF. Written as DNA, the CDR3 is TGTGCCAGCAGCTTAGTACTTACAACTAATGAAAAACTGTTTTTT.

This clone was counted once. J is TRBJ2-2 and V is TRBV7-2; D may be TRBD2 (5 bases). There are 15 residues in the CDR3. The ends were cut back, 11 bases at V and 5 bases at J, with 21 bases in the middle. Germline CDR1 and CDR2: SGHTA and FQGNSA. Here the CDR3 DNA reads TGTGCCTCCTCCTTTGAGGGAATAAGGACCGGGGAGCTGTTTTTT. Translated, it gives CASSFEGIRTGELFF.

In its sample, this clone was seen once. Written as DNA, the CDR3 is TGTGCCAGACCCGTTGACGAAACTAGCGGAAAAATTATCTCCTACAATGAGCAGTTCTTC. Protein sequence: CARPVDETSGKIISYNEQFF. This chain uses TRBV5-3 with TRBJ2-1; 8 bases are shared with TRBD2. TRBV5-3 is noted as an ORF with a role that remains uncertain. With V trimmed by 7 bases and J by 0 bases, 21 bases remained unmatched. The CDR3 length is 20 residues.

The chain links TRBV6-6 to TRBJ2-5; a weak D match, TRBD2 (6 bases). Germline V gene lookup returns CDR1 MNHNY and CDR2 SVGAGI (reference sequence). V was pared by 2 bases and J by 5 bases, with 9 bases between. The CDR3 consists of 13 residues. This chain's CDR3 is CASSYGGEETQYF. The CDR3 nucleotides read TGTGCCAGCAGTTACGGAGGGGAGGAGACCCAGTACTTC.

The chain uses TRBV18 and TRBJ2-4; D gene unclear. Trimming shortened V by 4 bases and J by 7 bases, and 14 bases separated the two germline ends. This CDR3 comprises 14 residues. The germline V gene has CDR1 KGHSH and CDR2 LQKENI. As DNA, the CDR3 is TGTGCCAGCTCACGGGTCAGGTCCGTGAACATTCAGTACTTC. Encoded protein: CASSRVRSVNIQYF.

The chain joins TRBV18 to TRBJ1-3; no reliable D call. Trimming took off 6 bases at V and 1 base at J, with 10 bases between the two ends. CDR1 and CDR2 from the germline V gene are KGHSH and LQKENI. This CDR3 is built from 14 residues. The CDR3 protein is CASSPAVSGNTIYF. Written as DNA, the CDR3 is TGTGCCAGCTCCCCAGCGGTTTCTGGAAACACCATATATTTT.

The chain uses TRBV18 and TRBJ2-5, with 7 positions matching TRBD1. Per the germline V gene, CDR1 is KGHSH and CDR2 is LQKENI. After removal of 3 bases from V and 1 base from J, the junction contained 5 bases not matched to a gene. The CDR3 sequence is 15 residues long. The DNA for the CDR3 is TGTGCCAGCTCACCGACGACAGGGACCCAAGAGACCCAGTACTTC. The encoded protein is CASSPTTGTQETQYF.

This clone was seen once. J is TRBJ1-2 and V is TRBV28; the match to TRBD1 covers 9 bases. Germline CDR1 reads MDHEN; CDR2 reads SYDVKM. CDR3 length: 16 residues. The V and J ends lost 4 bases and 9 bases, in that order; junction bases with no gene match: 15. CDR3 protein: CASSSPASGQGTSYTF. The CDR3 region has the DNA TGTGCCAGCAGTTCCCCCGCTTCGGGACAGGGAACAAGCTACACCTTC.

This clone appeared a few times. The chain is built from TRBV6-5 and TRBJ1-4; D is uncertain. The CDR3 has 14 amino acids. V gave up 9 bases and J gave up 5 bases, with 16 bases separating them. CDR1 and CDR2 from the germline V gene are MNHEY and SVGAGI. CDR3 nucleotides: TGTGCCAGTAGGTCCGGGAGACGAAATGAAAAACTGTTTTTT. Translating gives CASRSGRRNEKLFF.

V and J are TRBV9 and TRBJ1-1, with D hard to call. The CDR3 spans 15 residues. The V and J ends lost 0 bases and 2 bases respectively, with 11 bases between them. Looked up from germline, CDR1 is SGDLS and CDR2 is YYNGEE. DNA of the CDR3: TGTGCCAGCAGCGTAGAAAGTTGGGCTAACACTGAAGCTTTCTTT. Its protein is CASSVESWANTEAFF.

The chain carries TRBV28 and TRBJ1-1, with 10 nucleotides matching TRBD1. There are 17 residues in the CDR3. Germline-derived CDR1 and CDR2 are MDHEN and SYDVKM. V shed 9 bases and J 5 bases; nucleotides not matched to a gene: 18. DNA of the CDR3: TGTGCCAGTACCAGGCCTGGGACAGGGGCCTCGAGGACTGAAGCTTTCTTT. Protein product: CASTRPGTGASRTEAFF.

The genes are TRBV19 and TRBJ2-3, with TRBD2 matching over 10 bases. CDR3 size: 14 residues. V lost 7 bases and J lost 6; bases outside the gene matches: 7. In germline, CDR1 is LNHDA, CDR2 SQIVND (reference sequence). CDR3 region: CASTGLARPDTQYF. The CDR3 DNA sequence: TGTGCCAGTACGGGACTAGCGCGGCCGGATACGCAGTATTTT.